This TCR beta chain stems from a study of regulatory T cells in long-lasting Graves disease. Points from the study as a whole: Those with persistent disease had in common more public clonotypes (roughly 3,000) than new patients (approximately 970). Thyroid tissue went unstudied; only peripheral blood was examined.

CDR3 regions were amplified by Arm-PCR using iRepertoire HTBI primers to build TCR beta libraries. Each CDR3 protein is one row after TCRdb ran MiXCR on the multiplex PCR reads. The repertoire holds hundreds of thousands of distinct CDR3 sequences, with around 21% as singletons. This clonotype came up a few times. Antigen: not known. Time point noted: persistent/refractory GD, antithyroid drugs over 5 years with positive TRAb. Extracted PBMC RNA gave rise to the TCR library. CDR3 length: 14 amino acids. Germline CDR1 is SQVTM and CDR2 is ANQGSEA. V lost 3 bases to trimming and J lost 7 bases; unmatched junction nucleotides: 8.

The TCR sequence derives from a female donor with Graves disease. V is TRBV29-1 and J is TRBJ2-2; 7 bases align to TRBD2. Here the sequenced sample was peripheral blood mononuclear cells (PBMCs), taken when the disease was refractory, from a patient treated with antithyroid drugs. The chain's CDR3 is CSVDKAGVVGELFF. The DNA for the CDR3 is TGCAGCGTTGATAAGGCGGGAGTGGTCGGGGAGCTGTTTTTT.